These 18 T cell receptor beta chains originate from one sample sequenced in a study of blood T cell repertoires in COVID-19. Sequencing was performed with immunoSEQ multiplex PCR; in TCRdb, only in-frame clones are kept and a portion is missing. The table lists 72,000 or so clones, roughly 77% of them singletons. The specimen was peripheral blood. All receptors derive from a human donor in a cohort sampled during active COVID-19.

The chain couples TRBV6-6 to TRBJ1-6; 9 positions agree with TRBD1. With 2 bases clipped from V and 10 bases from J, the junction kept 9 bases outside the gene matches. The CDR3 has 16 amino acids. The germline V gene has CDR1 MNHNY and CDR2 SVGAGI (reference sequence). The CDR3 sequence: CASSYAPGTGRSPLHF. The CDR3, as DNA: TGTGCCAGCAGTTACGCTCCCGGGACAGGGAGGTCACCCCTCCACTTT.

J is TRBJ2-7 and V is TRBV6-5; D is perhaps TRBD2 (6 bases). Germline V gene lookup returns CDR1 MNHEY and CDR2 SVGAGI. The CDR3 consists of 14 residues. V dropped 5 bases and J dropped 2 bases, with 13 bases sitting between them. The CDR3 bases are TGTGCCAGCAGTCCGCGGGACGGAACCTACGAGCAGTACTTC. It specifies CASSPRDGTYEQYF.

The chain has TRBV4-1 and TRBJ1-5; D uncertain. V dropped 0 bases and J dropped 4 bases, with 7 bases sitting between them. The CDR3 is 14 residues long. Per germline, CDR1 MGHRA and CDR2 YSYEKL. For the CDR3, the DNA is TGCGCCAGCAGCCAAGATCGAGGGAATCAGCCCCAGCATTTT. Residues: CASSQDRGNQPQHF.

This chain uses TRBV6-5 with TRBJ2-5, with D perhaps TRBD2 (7 bases). CDR1 and CDR2 from the germline V gene are MNHEY and SVGAGI. The CDR3 extends over 14 amino acids. V was trimmed by 0 bases and J by 5 bases, leaving 10 bases between them. The CDR3 sequence is CASSYSGGRETQYF. The CDR3 bases are TGTGCCAGCAGTTACTCCGGGGGGCGGGAGACCCAGTACTTC.

The chain employs TRBV29-1 and TRBJ2-3; TRBD1 matches at 7 bases. The CDR3 runs 15 residues. The germline gives CDR1 SQVTM, CDR2 ANQGSEA. V shed 6 bases, J shed 0 bases, and the junction held 9 bases outside the gene matches. The CDR3 DNA sequence: TGCAGCGTCTCCGCCGGGACAGCTAGCACAGATACGCAGTATTTT. Translation gives CSVSAGTASTDTQYF.

The CDR3 DNA reads TGTGCCAGCTTATTAGGGGGACAGGGCTCTGGGGCCAACGTCCTGACTTTC. As protein: CASLLGGQGSGANVLTF. The chain joins TRBV2 to TRBJ2-6, with 9 bases fitting TRBD1. The ends lost 8 bases at V and 0 bases at J; junction bases unmatched: 8. Germline assignment: CDR1 SNHLY and CDR2 FYNNEI. The length of the CDR3 is 17 residues.

This clone was seen more than once but under ten times. CDR3 residues: CASSYSSPTDTQYF. The CDR3 DNA reads as TGTGCCAGCAGTTACTCGAGCCCTACAGATACGCAGTATTTT. The chain uses TRBV6-2 or TRBV6-3 and TRBJ2-3; D gene ambiguous. This CDR3 is 14 amino acids long. CDR1 is MNHEY, CDR2 SVGEGT, per germline. Between the trimmed V and J ends, which lost 0 bases and 3 bases, there was a span of 7 bases.

The rearrangement links TRBV4-3 to TRBJ2-7, with 8 positions matching TRBD2. The CDR3 is made up of 15 amino acids. Trimming at V came to 0 bases and at J to 3 bases, leaving 4 bases not matched to a gene. CDR1 is LGHNA and CDR2 is YSLEER in the germline V gene. In nucleotides, the CDR3 is TGCGCCAGCAGCCAAGAGATGAGCGGGAGCTACGAGCAGTACTTC. Residues: CASSQEMSGSYEQYF.

V and J are TRBV9 and TRBJ2-6; no clear D. This CDR3 has 16 amino acids. Germline-derived CDR1 and CDR2 are SGDLS and YYNGEE. Trimming took off 4 bases at V and 0 bases at J, with 11 bases between the two ends. Here the CDR3 DNA reads TGTGCCAGCAGCCCGAGCGTCCTCTCTGGGGCCAACGTCCTGACTTTC. This codes for CASSPSVLSGANVLTF.

This clone has a handful of counts. The rearrangement uses TRBV4-3 and TRBJ2-7; perhaps TRBD2 as D (6 bases). Trimming left V 3 bases short and J 3 bases short, with 24 bases between. The CDR3 sequence is 18 residues long. Germline V gene data show CDR1 as LGHNA and CDR2 as YSLEER. CDR3 residues: CASSHKAKGGRDVYEQYF. The CDR3, as DNA: TGCGCCAGCAGCCATAAGGCTAAGGGAGGACGGGACGTCTACGAGCAGTACTTC.

This clone was picked up one time. Within the sample, other DNA sequences also encode this same CDR3. The chain employs TRBV28 and TRBJ1-5; D may be TRBD1 (5 bases). V shed 2 bases and J shed 6 bases, with 5 bases lying between them. Germline lookup yields CDR1 MDHEN and CDR2 SYDVKM. The length of the CDR3 is 12 residues. The CDR3: CASSLRGQPQHF. In DNA form, the CDR3 reads TGTGCCAGCAGTTTAAGGGGTCAGCCCCAGCATTTT.

This clone appeared once. V gene TRBV11-2 combines with J gene TRBJ1-2, with 7 nucleotides matching TRBD1. Germline CDR1 reads SGHAT; CDR2 reads FQNNGV. After removal of 5 bases from V and 6 bases from J, the junction contained 6 bases not matched to a gene. The CDR3 has 13 residues. This chain's CDR3 is CASSKGTVDGYTF. The CDR3 DNA is TGTGCCAGCAGCAAAGGGACAGTAGATGGCTACACCTTC. The complete variable domain, with remaining parts taken from reference TRBV11-2 and TRBJ1-2, reads EAGVAQSPRYKIIEKRQSVAFWCNPISGHATLYWYQQILGQGPKLLIQFQNNGVVDDSQLPKDRFSAERLKGVDSTLKIQPAKLEDSAVYLCASSKGTVDGYTFGSGTRLTVV.

The chain employs TRBV11-2 and TRBJ2-7; TRBD2 aligns across 7 bases. CDR3 length: 14 amino acids. CDR1 and CDR2 (germline): SGHAT, FQNNGV. Trimming cost V 0 bases and J 7 bases; bases outside gene matches: 6. The CDR3 loop is CASSLDVGGREQYF. In nucleotides, the CDR3 is TGTGCCAGCAGCTTAGATGTGGGAGGGCGGGAGCAGTACTTC.

As to this clone: Compared with germline, one end of the junction differs, possibly owing to a read error. The chain uses TRBV20-1 and TRBJ1-2, with D unresolved. This CDR3 has 12 residues. The germline V gene encodes CDR1 DFQATT and CDR2 SNEGSKA (reference sequence). CDR3 protein: CSASRGNDGYTF. CDR3 in DNA: TGCAGTGCTAGTCGGGGTAACGATGGCTACACCTTC.

This sequence joins TRBV4-2 and TRBJ2-7; 13 nucleotides match TRBD2. In germline, CDR1 is LGHNA, CDR2 YNFKEQ. The CDR3 consists of 15 residues. The V gene end was trimmed by 0 bases and the J gene end by 6 bases; junction bases not matched to a gene: 2. CDR3 sequence reads: CASSQEGLAGVEQYF. The CDR3 DNA follows: TGTGCCAGCAGCCAAGAAGGACTAGCGGGAGTCGAGCAGTACTTC.

The sample holds one count of this clone. The rearrangement uses TRBV27 and TRBJ1-5, with D possibly TRBD1 on 5 matching bases. Trimming pared 5 bases from V and 2 bases from J, leaving 13 bases between. The CDR3 length is 15 residues. Germline CDR1 reads MNHEY; CDR2 reads SMNVEV (reference sequence). The CDR3 loop is CASSPWGDRNQPQHF. CDR3 bases: TGTGCCAGCAGTCCCTGGGGGGACCGCAATCAGCCCCAGCATTTT.

CDR3: CASSLVGGAGGYTF. CDR3 DNA sequence: TGTGCCAGCAGCTTGGTTGGAGGGGCGGGAGGCTACACCTTC. The genes are TRBV5-6 and TRBJ1-2; D is possibly TRBD1 (5 bases). The CDR3 totals 14 residues. Germline V CDR1 and CDR2: SGHDT, YYEEEE. V was trimmed by 0 bases and J by 8 bases, leaving 14 bases between them.

This rearrangement joins TRBV10-2 to TRBJ1-2; TRBD1 is a possible D gene (5 bases). Germline V gives CDR1 WSHSY, CDR2 SAAADI. The length of the CDR3 is 13 residues. V lost 5 bases, J lost 4 bases, and 11 bases lay in between. The CDR3 DNA is TGCGCCAGCAGTCAAGACAGTATCTATGGCTACACCTTC. Protein: CASSQDSIYGYTF.